This T cell receptor (beta chain) was captured by sequencing in a study of cytomegalovirus exposure and HLA in healthy donors. Study at large: Later analysis reported that the approximately 120 validation repertoires shared the platform of the approximately 690 first-cohort repertoires.

Germline V gives CDR1 KGHSH, CDR2 LQKENI. The CDR3 length is 13 residues. The germline V and J ends were trimmed by 2 bases and 6 bases, with 8 bases remaining between them. Regarding the study as a whole: Across donors, most TCRs were seen rarely, yet some public ones were widespread. Researchers counted around 170 TCR beta chains as cytomegalovirus-associated.

This table comes from immunoSEQ multiplex PCR, and its TCRdb copy is limited to in-frame clones, with some not included. In the table there are over 150,000 clones, more than 70% of which are singletons. This clone was seen once. The antigen is unknown. This TCR was sampled from a human donor in good health. The chain carries TRBV18 and TRBJ2-1, with D tentatively TRBD2 (6 bases). Sequenced: PBMCs. The CDR3, as DNA: TGTGCCAGCTCACCAGTTAGCGGCAATGAGCAGTTCTTC. Translated, it gives CASSPVSGNEQFF.